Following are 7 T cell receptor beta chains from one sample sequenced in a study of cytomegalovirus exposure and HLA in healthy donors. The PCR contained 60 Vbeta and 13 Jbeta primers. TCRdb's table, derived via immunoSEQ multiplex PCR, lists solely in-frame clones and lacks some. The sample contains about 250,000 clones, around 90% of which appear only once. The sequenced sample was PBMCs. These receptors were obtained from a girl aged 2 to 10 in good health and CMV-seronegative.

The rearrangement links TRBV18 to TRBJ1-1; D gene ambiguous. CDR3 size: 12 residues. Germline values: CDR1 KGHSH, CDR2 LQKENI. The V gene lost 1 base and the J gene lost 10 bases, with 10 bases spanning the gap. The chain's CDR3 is CASSPLRRGAFF. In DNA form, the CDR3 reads TGTGCCAGCTCACCACTGCGGAGAGGAGCTTTCTTT.

Written as DNA, the CDR3 is TGTGCCACCAGCAGGACTGGGACAGGGATATCACCCCTCCACTTT. It yields the protein CATSRTGTGISPLHF. J is TRBJ1-6 and V is TRBV15; TRBD1 agrees at 9 bases. There are 15 residues in the CDR3. Per the germline V gene, CDR1 is LNHNV and CDR2 is YYDKDF (reference sequence). The junction had 7 bases not matched to a gene; V was cut back by 3 bases and J by 10 bases.

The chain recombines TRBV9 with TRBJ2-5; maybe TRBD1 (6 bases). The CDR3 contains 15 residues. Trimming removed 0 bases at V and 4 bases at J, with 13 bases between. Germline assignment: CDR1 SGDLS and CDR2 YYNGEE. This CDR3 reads CASSVGWVGGETQYF. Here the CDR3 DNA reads TGTGCCAGCAGCGTAGGGTGGGTAGGGGGAGAGACCCAGTACTTC.

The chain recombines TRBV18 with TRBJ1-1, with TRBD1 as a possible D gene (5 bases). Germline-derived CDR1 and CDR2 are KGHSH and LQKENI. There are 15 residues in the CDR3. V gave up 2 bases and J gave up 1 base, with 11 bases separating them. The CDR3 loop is CASSPRDLGNTEAFF. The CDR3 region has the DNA TGTGCCAGCTCACCAAGGGACTTGGGGAACACTGAAGCTTTCTTT.

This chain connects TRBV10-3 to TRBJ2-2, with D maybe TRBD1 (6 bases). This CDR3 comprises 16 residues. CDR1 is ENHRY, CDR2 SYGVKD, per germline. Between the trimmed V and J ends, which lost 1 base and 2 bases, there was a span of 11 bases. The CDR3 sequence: CAISEFQGPNTGELFF. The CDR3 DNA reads TGTGCCATCAGTGAGTTCCAGGGGCCTAACACCGGGGAGCTGTTTTTT.

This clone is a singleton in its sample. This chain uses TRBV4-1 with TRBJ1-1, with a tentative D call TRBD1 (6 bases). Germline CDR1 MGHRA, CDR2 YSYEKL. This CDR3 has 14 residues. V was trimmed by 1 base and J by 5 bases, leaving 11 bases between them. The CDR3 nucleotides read TGCGCCAGCAGCCAAGTAACGCAGGGGACTGAAGCTTTCTTT. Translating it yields CASSQVTQGTEAFF.

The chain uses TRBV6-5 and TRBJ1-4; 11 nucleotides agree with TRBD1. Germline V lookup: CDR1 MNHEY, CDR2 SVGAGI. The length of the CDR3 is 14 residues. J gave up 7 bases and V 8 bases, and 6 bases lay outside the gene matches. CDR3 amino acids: CASGRGTGGEKLFF. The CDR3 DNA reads TGTGCCAGCGGGCGAGGGACAGGGGGTGAAAAACTGTTTTTT.